Listed below are T cell receptor beta chains from one sample, sequenced in a study of blood T cell repertoires in COVID-19. Only in-frame clones appear in the TCRdb table, and some are missing; sequencing was by immunoSEQ multiplex PCR. In the table there are hundreds of thousands of clones, about 80% of which are singletons. Sequencing was carried out using peripheral blood. Receptors were obtained from a human donor in a cohort sampled during active COVID-19. Each CDR3 is given with its conserved first and last residue. D genes are given only for firm matches. The size field is filled for only some rows; it gives once, few, many or a size class.

NA | TRBJ2-1 | 15 | NA | TRBV24-1 | CATSDFGRGVNEQFF | TGTGCCACCAGTGATTTTGGGAGGGGGGTCAATGAGCAGTTCTTC
NA | TRBJ2-7 | 15 | TRBD1 | TRBV5-6 | CASSFPGQGIHEQYF | TGTGCCAGCAGCTTTCCGGGACAGGGAATACACGAGCAGTACTTC
NA | TRBJ1-5 | 14 | NA | TRBV2 | CASSDYFSGQPQHF | TGTGCCAGCAGTGATTATTTTTCAGGTCAGCCCCAGCATTTT
NA | TRBJ2-7 | 13 | NA | TRBV7-9 | CASSLHARTEQYF | TGTGCCAGCAGCTTACATGCGCGTACCGAGCAGTACTTC
NA | TRBJ2-7 | 13 | NA | TRBV3-1/TRBV3-2 | CASSQDPGYEQYF | TGTGCCAGCAGCCAAGACCCAGGCTACGAGCAGTACTTC
NA | TRBJ1-2 | 11 | NA | TRBV20-1 | CSARSTLGYTF | TGCAGTGCTAGATCGACATTGGGCTACACCTTC
NA | TRBJ2-2 | 15 | NA | TRBV3-1/TRBV3-2 | CASSQVTANTGELFF | TGTGCCAGCAGCCAAGTAACTGCTAACACCGGGGAGCTGTTTTTT
NA | TRBJ2-7 | 14 | NA | TRBV4-2 | CASSQDRGSSEQYF | TGTGCCAGCAGCCAAGACAGGGGTAGCAGCGAGCAGTACTTC
NA | TRBJ1-1 | 13 | NA | TRBV12-3/TRBV12-4 | CASRPSLNTEAFF | TGTGCCAGCAGACCTTCACTAAACACTGAAGCTTTCTTT
once | TRBJ2-5 | 15 | NA | TRBV28 | CASSSAGASQETQYF | TGTGCCAGCAGTTCGGCAGGGGCTAGCCAAGAGACCCAGTACTTC
NA | TRBJ1-3 | 14 | NA | TRBV2 | CASYRTSSGNTIYF | TGTGCCAGCTATCGGACTAGCTCTGGAAACACCATATATTTT
once | TRBJ1-3 | 19 | TRBD1 | TRBV7-8 | CASSPREGTGVSSGNTIYF | TGTGCCAGCAGCCCGCGAGAAGGGACAGGGGTTTCCTCTGGAAACACCATATATTTT
NA | TRBJ2-1 | 16 | TRBD2 | TRBV7-2 | CASRRSLAGDDNEQFF | TGTGCCAGCAGACGTAGCCTAGCGGGAGATGATAATGAGCAGTTCTTC
NA | TRBJ1-1 | 16 | TRBD1 | TRBV5-1 | CASSLPGQGDGTEAFF | TGCGCCAGCAGCTTGCCTGGACAGGGGGACGGCACTGAAGCTTTCTTT
NA | TRBJ2-2 | 14 | NA | TRBV20-1 | CSASTRTNTGELFF | TGCAGTGCTAGTACGAGGACGAACACCGGGGAGCTGTTTTTT
NA | TRBJ1-2 | 14 | NA | TRBV7-9 | CASSLDRANYGYTF | TGTGCCAGCAGCTTAGACAGAGCAAACTATGGCTACACCTTC
NA | TRBJ2-1 | 17 | NA | TRBV5-8 | CASWMEVGSNAYNEQFF | TGTGCCAGCTGGATGGAGGTAGGCTCCAACGCCTACAATGAGCAGTTCTTC
NA | TRBJ2-2 | 16 | NA | TRBV18 | CASSPPTGWNTGELFF | TGTGCCAGCTCACCTCCTACAGGGTGGAACACCGGGGAGCTGTTTTTT
NA | TRBJ2-2 | 17 | TRBD2 | TRBV7-8 | CASSLVLGLANTGELFF | TGTGCCAGCAGCTTAGTCTTGGGACTAGCGAACACCGGGGAGCTGTTTTTT
NA | TRBJ2-3 | 18 | TRBD2 | TRBV7-2 | CASSNTSGSRYRTDTQYF | TGTGCCAGCAGCAACACTAGCGGCTCCCGATACCGCACAGATACGCAGTATTTT
NA | TRBJ2-1 | 16 | TRBD2 | TRBV7-2 | CASSLVSGGGVNEQFF | TGTGCCAGCAGCTTAGTAAGCGGGGGGGGTGTTAATGAGCAGTTCTTC
NA | TRBJ2-1 | 19 | TRBD2 | TRBV28 | CASSKPGLAGGSSYNEQFF | TGTGCCAGCAGCAAACCAGGACTAGCGGGAGGATCATCCTACAATGAGCAGTTCTTC
NA | TRBJ1-6 | 14 | TRBD1 | TRBV6-5 | CATRQGLDNSPLHF | TGTGCCACCCGACAGGGTTTGGATAATTCACCCCTCCACTTT
NA | TRBJ2-7 | 12 | NA | TRBV28 | CASSLIAYEQYF | TGTGCCAGCAGTTTAATAGCCTACGAGCAGTACTTC
NA | TRBJ2-1 | 16 | NA | TRBV18 | CASSPPSHSSYNEQFF | TGTGCCAGCTCACCACCGAGTCATAGCTCCTACAATGAGCAGTTCTTC
once | TRBJ1-1 | 16 | NA | TRBV9 | CASSVVPRAENTEAFF | TGTGCCAGCAGCGTAGTACCCAGGGCAGAGAACACTGAAGCTTTCTTT
NA | TRBJ2-1 | 13 | NA | TRBV24-1 | CATSTDRYNEQFF | TGTGCCACCAGTACTGACAGGTACAATGAGCAGTTCTTC
NA | TRBJ1-4 | 14 | TRBD1 | TRBV5-1 | CASSSGQGREKLFF | TGCGCCAGCAGCTCTGGACAGGGTAGGGAAAAACTGTTTTTT
NA | TRBJ1-3 | 13 | TRBD1 | TRBV7-2 | CASNQGAGNTIYF | TGTGCCAGCAACCAGGGGGCCGGAAACACCATATATTTT
NA | TRBJ2-5 | 11 | NA | TRBV7-2 | CASSFSETQYF | TGTGCCAGCAGCTTCTCAGAGACCCAGTACTTC
NA | TRBJ1-2 | 15 | NA | TRBV28 | CASSLERSESYGYTF | TGTGCCAGCAGTTTAGAACGGTCTGAGAGCTATGGCTACACCTTC
NA | TRBJ1-1 | 14 | NA | TRBV9 | CASSLRGSNTEAFF | TGTGCCAGCAGCCTCCGAGGATCGAACACTGAAGCTTTCTTT
few | TRBJ2-7 | 15 | TRBD1 | TRBV18 | CASSAGRGQAHEQYF | TGTGCCAGCTCGGCGGGACGGGGACAGGCCCACGAGCAGTACTTC
once | TRBJ2-3 | 14 | NA | TRBV5-1 | CASSLRPGADTQYF | TGCGCCAGCAGCTTGAGGCCAGGGGCAGATACGCAGTATTTT
NA | TRBJ2-7 | 14 | TRBD1 | TRBV6-2/TRBV6-3 | CASSYGTEGKEQYF | TGTGCCAGCAGTTACGGGACAGAAGGGAAGGAGCAGTACTTC
NA | TRBJ2-5 | 16 | NA | TRBV5-1 | CASSLSQPGVGETQYF | TGCGCCAGCAGCTTGTCCCAGCCGGGAGTAGGAGAGACCCAGTACTTC
NA | TRBJ2-7 | 15 | TRBD2 | TRBV28 | CASSLILAGGGEQYF | TGTGCCAGCAGTTTAATTCTAGCGGGAGGGGGCGAGCAGTACTTC
NA | TRBJ1-1 | 13 | NA | TRBV19 | CASKQAYNTEAFF | TGTGCCAGCAAACAGGCCTACAACACTGAAGCTTTCTTT
NA | TRBJ2-5 | 12 | NA | TRBV7-8 | CASSQTEETQYF | TGTGCCAGCAGCCAGACAGAAGAGACCCAGTACTTC
NA | TRBJ2-6 | 14 | NA | TRBV3-1/TRBV3-2 | CASSRSSGANVLTF | TGTGCCAGCAGCCGGAGCTCTGGGGCCAACGTCCTGACTTTC
NA | TRBJ2-5 | 16 | TRBD1 | TRBV7-2 | CASSLVNRGHQETQYF | TGTGCCAGCAGCTTAGTAAACAGGGGGCACCAAGAGACCCAGTACTTC
NA | TRBJ1-2 | 12 | NA | TRBV9 | CASSPLSYGYTF | TGTGCCAGCAGCCCCCTCAGCTATGGCTACACCTTC
NA | TRBJ1-1 | 15 | NA | TRBV11-2 | CASSLAGGRSTEAFF | TGTGCCAGCAGCCTAGCCGGGGGACGAAGCACTGAAGCTTTCTTT
NA | TRBJ2-3 | 16 | TRBD2 | TRBV10-1 | CASSAGLAGGTDTQYF | TGCGCCAGCAGTGCGGGACTAGCGGGGGGCACAGATACGCAGTATTTT
NA | TRBJ2-2 | 17 | NA | TRBV27 | CASSLSIGRGNTGELFF | TGTGCCAGCAGTTTATCTATAGGGCGGGGAAACACCGGGGAGCTGTTTTTT
NA | TRBJ2-5 | 15 | TRBD2 | TRBV7-9 | CASSFLAGVSETQYF | TGTGCCAGCAGCTTCTTAGCGGGAGTCTCAGAGACCCAGTACTTC
once | TRBJ1-2 | 18 | TRBD1 | TRBV6-4 | CASSDSRDRSSVFHGYTF | TGTGCCAGCAGTGACTCTAGGGACAGATCGTCTGTATTTCATGGCTACACCTTC
once | TRBJ1-4 | 15 | NA | TRBV25-1 | CASSERGVGYEKLFF | TGTGCCAGCAGTGAGCGGGGGGTAGGGTATGAAAAACTGTTTTTT
few | TRBJ2-2 | 17 | TRBD1 | TRBV7-3 | CASSPSGTGQNTGELFF | TGTGCCAGCAGCCCCTCCGGGACAGGACAGAACACCGGGGAGCTGTTTTTT
NA | TRBJ1-4 | 14 | TRBD1 | TRBV6-2/TRBV6-3 | CASSYPGTGNQLFF | TGTGCCAGCAGTTACCCCGGGACAGGGAATCAACTGTTTTTT
NA | TRBJ2-7 | 14 | NA | TRBV6-1 | CASSERGGGREQYF | TGTGCCAGCAGTGAAAGGGGCGGGGGCCGCGAGCAGTACTTC
few | TRBJ2-7 | 14 | TRBD1 | TRBV2 | CASSPFGTDYEQYF | TGTGCCAGCAGTCCATTCGGGACAGACTACGAGCAGTACTTC
NA | TRBJ2-7 | 16 | NA | TRBV23-1 | CASSHPRDRILLEQYF | TGCGCCAGCAGTCATCCCCGCGACAGAATCCTGTTGGAGCAGTACTTC
NA | TRBJ1-1 | 15 | TRBD1 | TRBV6-4 | CASRKDRGLNTEAFF | TGTGCCAGCAGAAAAGACAGGGGGCTGAACACTGAAGCTTTCTTT
few | TRBJ1-1 | 12 | NA | TRBV4-2 | CASSRSQGEAFF | TGTGCCAGCAGCCGCTCACAGGGTGAAGCTTTCTTT
once | TRBJ2-7 | 15 | NA | TRBV4-1 | CASSQGETPLYEQYF | TGCGCCAGCAGCCAAGGGGAGACCCCCCTATACGAGCAGTACTTC
NA | TRBJ1-2 | 16 | NA | TRBV6-2/TRBV6-3 | CASSYSGTLANYGYTF | TGTGCCAGCAGTTACTCGGGGACACTGGCTAACTATGGCTACACCTTC